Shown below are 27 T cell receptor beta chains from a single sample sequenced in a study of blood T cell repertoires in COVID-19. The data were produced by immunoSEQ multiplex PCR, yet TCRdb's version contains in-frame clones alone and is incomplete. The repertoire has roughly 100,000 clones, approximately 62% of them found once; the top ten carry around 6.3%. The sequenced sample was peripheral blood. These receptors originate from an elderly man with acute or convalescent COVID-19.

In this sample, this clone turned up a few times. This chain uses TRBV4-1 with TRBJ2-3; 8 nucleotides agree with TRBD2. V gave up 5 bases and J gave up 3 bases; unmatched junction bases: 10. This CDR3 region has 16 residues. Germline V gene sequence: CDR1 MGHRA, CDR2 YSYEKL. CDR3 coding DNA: TGCGCCAGCAGCGTAACACTAGCGGCTCGAACAGATACGCAGTATTTT. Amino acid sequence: CASSVTLAARTDTQYF.

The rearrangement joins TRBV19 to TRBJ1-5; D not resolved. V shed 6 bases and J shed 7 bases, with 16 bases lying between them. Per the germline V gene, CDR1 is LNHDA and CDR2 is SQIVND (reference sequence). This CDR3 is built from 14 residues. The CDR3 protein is CASRVGGRTQPQHF. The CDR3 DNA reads TGTGCCAGTAGAGTTGGTGGCAGAACCCAGCCCCAGCATTTT.

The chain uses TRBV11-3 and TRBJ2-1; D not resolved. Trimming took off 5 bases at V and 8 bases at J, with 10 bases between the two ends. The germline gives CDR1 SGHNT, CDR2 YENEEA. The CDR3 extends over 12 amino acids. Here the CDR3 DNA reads TGTGCCAGCAGCGTCCACTTCGATGAGCAGTTCTTC. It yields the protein CASSVHFDEQFF.

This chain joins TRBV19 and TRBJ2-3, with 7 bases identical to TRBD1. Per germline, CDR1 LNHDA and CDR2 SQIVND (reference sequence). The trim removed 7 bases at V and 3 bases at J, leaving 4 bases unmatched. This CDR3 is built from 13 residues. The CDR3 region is CASNPGQTDTQYF. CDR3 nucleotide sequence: TGTGCCAGTAACCCGGGACAGACAGATACGCAGTATTTT.

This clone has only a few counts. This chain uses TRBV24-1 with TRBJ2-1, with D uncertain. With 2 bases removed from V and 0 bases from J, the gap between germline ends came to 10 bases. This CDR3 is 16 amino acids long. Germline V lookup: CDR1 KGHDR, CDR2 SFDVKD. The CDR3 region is CATSDSEISSYNEQFF. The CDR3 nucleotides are TGTGCCACCAGTGATTCAGAAATAAGCTCCTACAATGAGCAGTTCTTC.

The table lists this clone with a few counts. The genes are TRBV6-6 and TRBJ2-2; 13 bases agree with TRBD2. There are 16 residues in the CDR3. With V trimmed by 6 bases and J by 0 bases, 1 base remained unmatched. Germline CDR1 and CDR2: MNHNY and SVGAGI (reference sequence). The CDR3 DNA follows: TGTGCCAGCAGCGGACTAGCGGGAGCGAACACCGGGGAGCTGTTTTTT. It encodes CASSGLAGANTGELFF.

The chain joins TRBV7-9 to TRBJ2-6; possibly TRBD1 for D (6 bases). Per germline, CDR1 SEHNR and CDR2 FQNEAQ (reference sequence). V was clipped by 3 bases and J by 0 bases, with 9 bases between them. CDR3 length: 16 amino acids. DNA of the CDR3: TGTGCCAGCAGCTTTACAGGGCCCTCTGGGGCCAACGTCCTGACTTTC. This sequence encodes CASSFTGPSGANVLTF.

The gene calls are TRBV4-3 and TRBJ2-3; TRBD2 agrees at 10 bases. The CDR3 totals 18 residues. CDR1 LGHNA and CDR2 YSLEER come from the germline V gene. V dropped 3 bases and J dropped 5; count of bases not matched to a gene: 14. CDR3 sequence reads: CASSQEREGLGEGDTQYF. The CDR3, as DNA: TGCGCCAGCAGCCAGGAGCGGGAGGGCCTGGGGGAGGGAGATACGCAGTATTTT.

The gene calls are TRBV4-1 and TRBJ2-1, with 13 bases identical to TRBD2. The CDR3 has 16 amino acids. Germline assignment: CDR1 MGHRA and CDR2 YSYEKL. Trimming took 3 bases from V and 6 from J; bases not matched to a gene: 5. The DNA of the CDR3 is TGCGCCAGCAGCCAGCGACTAGCGGGAGGTTTCAATGAGCAGTTCTTC. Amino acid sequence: CASSQRLAGGFNEQFF.

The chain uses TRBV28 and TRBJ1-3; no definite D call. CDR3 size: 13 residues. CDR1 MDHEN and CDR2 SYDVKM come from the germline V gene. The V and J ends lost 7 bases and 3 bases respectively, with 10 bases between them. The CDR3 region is CASMGANGNTIYF. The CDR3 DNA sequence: TGTGCCAGCATGGGAGCGAATGGAAACACCATATATTTT.

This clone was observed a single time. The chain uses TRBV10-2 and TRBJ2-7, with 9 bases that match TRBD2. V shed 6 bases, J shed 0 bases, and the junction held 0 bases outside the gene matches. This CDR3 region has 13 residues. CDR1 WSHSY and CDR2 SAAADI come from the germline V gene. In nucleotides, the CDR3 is TGCGCCAGCAGACTAGCGGGCTCCTACGAGCAGTACTTC. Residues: CASRLAGSYEQYF.

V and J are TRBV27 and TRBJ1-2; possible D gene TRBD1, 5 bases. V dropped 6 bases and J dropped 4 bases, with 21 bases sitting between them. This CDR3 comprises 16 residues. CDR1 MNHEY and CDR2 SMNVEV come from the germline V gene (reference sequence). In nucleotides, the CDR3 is TGTGCCAGCAGCCTTTCGGGCTTAGGGGTTATCTATGGCTACACCTTC. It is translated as CASSLSGLGVIYGYTF.

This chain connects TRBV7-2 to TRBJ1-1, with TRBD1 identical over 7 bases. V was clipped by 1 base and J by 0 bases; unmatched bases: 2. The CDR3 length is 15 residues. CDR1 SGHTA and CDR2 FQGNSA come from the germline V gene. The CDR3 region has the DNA TGTGCCAGCAGCTTAGTGGGACAGCTGAACACTGAAGCTTTCTTT. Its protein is CASSLVGQLNTEAFF.

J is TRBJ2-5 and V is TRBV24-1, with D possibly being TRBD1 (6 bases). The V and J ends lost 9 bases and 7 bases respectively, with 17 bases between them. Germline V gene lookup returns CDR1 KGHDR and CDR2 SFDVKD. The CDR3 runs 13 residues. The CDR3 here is CATDRHPGGTQYF. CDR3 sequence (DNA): TGTGCCACCGACAGGCACCCTGGGGGGACCCAGTACTTC.

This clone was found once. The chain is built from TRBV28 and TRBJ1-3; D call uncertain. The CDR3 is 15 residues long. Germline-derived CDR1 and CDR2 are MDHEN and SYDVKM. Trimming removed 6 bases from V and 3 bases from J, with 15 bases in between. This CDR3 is CASSSRGRSGNTIYF. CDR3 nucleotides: TGTGCCAGCAGCAGCCGAGGTCGGAGTGGAAACACCATATATTTT. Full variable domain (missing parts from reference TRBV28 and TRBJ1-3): DVKVTQSSRYLVKRTGEKVFLECVQDMDHENMFWYRQDPGLGLRLIYFSYDVKMKEKGDIPEGYSVSREKKERFSLILESASTNQTSMYLCASSSRGRSGNTIYFGEGSWLTVV.

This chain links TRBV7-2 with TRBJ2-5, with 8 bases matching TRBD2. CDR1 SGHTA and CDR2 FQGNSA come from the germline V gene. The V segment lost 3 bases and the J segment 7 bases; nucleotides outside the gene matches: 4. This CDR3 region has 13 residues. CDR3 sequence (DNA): TGTGCCAGCAGCTTTAGTCTAGCGGGGACCCAGTACTTC. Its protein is CASSFSLAGTQYF.

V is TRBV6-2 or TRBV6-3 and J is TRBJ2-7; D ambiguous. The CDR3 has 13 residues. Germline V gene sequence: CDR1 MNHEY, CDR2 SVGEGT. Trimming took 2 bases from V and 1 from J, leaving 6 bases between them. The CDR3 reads CASSYPRSYEQYF. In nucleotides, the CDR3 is TGTGCCAGCAGTTACCCCAGGTCCTACGAGCAGTACTTC.

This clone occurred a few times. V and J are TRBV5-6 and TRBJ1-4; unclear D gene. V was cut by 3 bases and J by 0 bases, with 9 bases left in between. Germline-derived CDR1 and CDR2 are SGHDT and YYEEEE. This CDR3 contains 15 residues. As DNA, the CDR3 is TGTGCCAGCAGCTGGACTCCCGCAACTAATGAAAAACTGTTTTTT. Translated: CASSWTPATNEKLFF.

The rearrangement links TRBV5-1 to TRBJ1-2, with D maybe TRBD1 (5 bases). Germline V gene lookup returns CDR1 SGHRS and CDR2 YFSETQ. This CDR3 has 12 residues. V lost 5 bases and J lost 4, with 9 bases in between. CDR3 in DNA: TGCGCCAGCAGAGAAGACAGCTATGGCTACACCTTC. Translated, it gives CASREDSYGYTF.

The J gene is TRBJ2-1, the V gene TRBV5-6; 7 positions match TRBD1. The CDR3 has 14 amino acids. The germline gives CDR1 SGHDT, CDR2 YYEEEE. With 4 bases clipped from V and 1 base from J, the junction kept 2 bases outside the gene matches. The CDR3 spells CASSLTGSYNEQFF. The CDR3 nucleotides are TGTGCCAGCAGCCTGACAGGGTCCTACAATGAGCAGTTCTTC.

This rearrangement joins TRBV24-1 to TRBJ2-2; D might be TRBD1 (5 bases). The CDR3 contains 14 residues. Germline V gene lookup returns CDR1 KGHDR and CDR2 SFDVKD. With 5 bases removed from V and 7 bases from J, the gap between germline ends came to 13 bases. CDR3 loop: CATSAQGILGELFF. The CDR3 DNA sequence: TGTGCCACCAGTGCCCAGGGTATTCTCGGGGAGCTGTTTTTT.

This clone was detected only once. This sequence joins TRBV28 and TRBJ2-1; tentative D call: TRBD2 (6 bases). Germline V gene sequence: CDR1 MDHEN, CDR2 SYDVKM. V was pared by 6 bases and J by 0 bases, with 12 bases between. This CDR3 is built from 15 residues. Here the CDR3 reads CASRPGRGSYNEQFF. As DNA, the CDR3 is TGTGCCAGCAGGCCTGGGCGGGGCTCCTACAATGAGCAGTTCTTC.

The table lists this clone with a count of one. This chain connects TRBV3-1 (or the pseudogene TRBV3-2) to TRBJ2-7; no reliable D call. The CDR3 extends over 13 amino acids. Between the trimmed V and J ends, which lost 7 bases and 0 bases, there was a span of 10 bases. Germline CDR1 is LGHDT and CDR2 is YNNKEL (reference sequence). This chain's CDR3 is CASKSLASYEQYF. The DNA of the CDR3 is TGTGCCAGCAAATCGCTGGCCTCCTACGAGCAGTACTTC.

DNA for the CDR3: TGTGCCAGCTCACCAACCAGTGGCAATCAGCCCCAGCATTTT. Translation gives CASSPTSGNQPQHF. V gene TRBV18 combines with J gene TRBJ1-5; D is undetermined. Looked up from germline, CDR1 is KGHSH and CDR2 is LQKENI. CDR3 size: 14 residues. V was clipped by 2 bases and J by 2 bases, with 7 bases between them.

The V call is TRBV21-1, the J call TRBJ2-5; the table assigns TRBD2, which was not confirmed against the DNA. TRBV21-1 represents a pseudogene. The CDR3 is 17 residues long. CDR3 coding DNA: TGTGCCAGCAGCAAAGAAGGAGGAGCGGATGGAGTGGAGACCCAGTACTTC. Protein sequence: CASSKEGGADGVETQYF.

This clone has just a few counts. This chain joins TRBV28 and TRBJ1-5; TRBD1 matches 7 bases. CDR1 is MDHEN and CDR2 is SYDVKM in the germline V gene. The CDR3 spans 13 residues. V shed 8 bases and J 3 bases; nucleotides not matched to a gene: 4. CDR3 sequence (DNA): TGTGCCAGCGAGGGACAGTACAATCAGCCCCAGCATTTT. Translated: CASEGQYNQPQHF.

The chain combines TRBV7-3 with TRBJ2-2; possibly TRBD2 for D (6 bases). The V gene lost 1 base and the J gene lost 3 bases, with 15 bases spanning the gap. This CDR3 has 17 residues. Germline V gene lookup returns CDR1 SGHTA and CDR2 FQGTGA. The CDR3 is CASSLNRAGTDTGELFF. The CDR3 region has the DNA TGTGCCAGCAGCTTAAATCGGGCGGGAACGGACACCGGGGAGCTGTTTTTT.